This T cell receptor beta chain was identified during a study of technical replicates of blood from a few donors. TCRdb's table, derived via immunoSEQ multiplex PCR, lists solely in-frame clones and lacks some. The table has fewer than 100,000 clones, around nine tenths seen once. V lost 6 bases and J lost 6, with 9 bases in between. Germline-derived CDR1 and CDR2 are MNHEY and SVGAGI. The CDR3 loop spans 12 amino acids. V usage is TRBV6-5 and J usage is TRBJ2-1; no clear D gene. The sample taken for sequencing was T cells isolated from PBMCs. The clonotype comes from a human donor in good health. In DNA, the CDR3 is TGTGCCAGCAGGTCCGACTCCAATGAGCAGTTCTTC. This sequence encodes CASRSDSNEQFF.